This T cell receptor (beta chain) was profiled in a study of blood T cell dynamics during melanoma immunotherapy. At the level of the study: Standard first-line treatment here was pembrolizumab or nivolumab plus ipilimumab in metastatic melanoma.

Using immunoSEQ multiplex PCR, the repertoire was profiled, and TCRdb retains in-frame clones only, with some absent. The sample contains about 8,600 clones, 70% to 90% of which appear only once. Between the trimmed V and J ends, which lost 1 base and 10 bases, there was a span of 11 bases. The CDR3 consists of 13 residues. Per the germline V gene, CDR1 is LNHNV and CDR2 is YYDKDF (reference sequence). As for time point: week 3, after first cycle of checkpoint inhibitor. The source is a human donor with melanoma. Sequencing was performed on blood, taken from a patient treated with checkpoint blockade. The V and J genes are TRBV15 and TRBJ2-1; D is possibly TRBD1 (6 bases). For the CDR3, the DNA is TGTGCCACCAGCAGAGCCTTTGGACAGGAGCAGTTCTTC. Translated: CATSRAFGQEQFF.